Listed here is a single T cell receptor beta chain. Its antigen remains unidentified. Per-base qualities were not stored, and no clone one base away is much larger. The CDR3 regions of human TCRbeta chains were analyzed by immunosequencing. From the authors' description of their analysis: TCRs in the repertoires were matched against a reference library of SARS-CoV-2-specific TCRs that had been generated with the MIRA antigen-specificity platform. Breadth was defined as the fraction of unique TCRs that were SARS-CoV-2-associated, and depth was defined as the fraction of total T cells that were SARS-CoV-2-associated. Using the MIRA data, every spike-specific TCR was mapped to the spike region that the TCR reacted to and assigned to either a CD4 or a CD8 class. Log10-transformed breadth and depth values were compared by one-way ANOVA with Sidak's multiple comparisons tests. TCRdb mirrors the immuneACCESS table, restricted to in-frame sequences. Some clones are absent from its copies; in checked studies, under half trace to an unresolved V gene, and the reason for the others is unknown. The DNA gave D and trimming, while V, J and clone size come from that table. The sample table contains 120,000 or so clones; only one count was recorded for about 92% of them. About 1.1% of the sample rests with the top ten.

This sample stems from a study of T cell responses to AZD1222 COVID-19 vaccine (dated by TCRdb to 2020 to 2023). With respect to the entire study: AZD1222 recipients with second doses at about 4 weeks or about 12 weeks were pooled, because spike-specific TCR depth and breadth did not differ between schedules. TCR sequencing was performed for fewer than 250 trial participants, of whom about 200 were given two doses of AZD1222 and 26 were given two doses of MenACWY control vaccine. Enrollment into the trials was organized by age into subgroups of 18-55, 56-69 and 70-plus years, and those subgroups contained roughly 150, 30 and 60 TCR-sequenced participants, respectively.

The sample's time point label is to be understood as: baseline before first vaccination. Samples from vaccinated people were obtained from the UK trials COV001 and COV002, which included a single-blind randomized controlled phase 2/3 trial of AZD1222 (ChAdOx1 nCoV-19) in healthy adults. Trial participant PBMC samples were collected at day 0 and day 28 after the second dose for TCRbeta chain sequencing. Beyond this particular receptor, the publication reports: The 56-69-year group was small, and its depth increase did not reach significance, likely because of low power. Spike-specific TCR breadth and depth rose significantly after two AZD1222 doses compared with day 0 and with MenACWY recipients. Vaccine-associated CD4 TCRs spanned the whole spike protein, with dominant responses in regions 160-218 and 743-854. Only a handful of AZD1222 recipients were SARS-CoV-2 seropositive at baseline, limiting conclusions about previously exposed vaccinees. Reportedly, close to half of the unique spike-specific TCRs recognized epitopes lying outside the regions that are mutated in the B.1.351 and B.1.1.7 variants. Participants were mostly white British and included more females than males, and it was suggested by the authors that clonal diversity may have been underestimated. Because no day 14 peak-response samples were available, repertoires were characterized only after the peak T cell response.

Counted from cysteine to phenylalanine, this CDR3 has 15 amino acids. The read is trimmed to its CDR3 DNA, 45 bases read in frame from base 1. Clipping removes 6 bases from V and 2 bases from J, with 6 as the unmatched junction base count. CDR1 and CDR2, per the germline V gene, are MNHEY and SVGAGI. This chain joins TRBV6-5 to TRBJ1-5, with 8 bases matching TRBD1. The source was peripheral blood, collected on day 0 of AZD1222 vaccination. The receptor comes from an adult in good health. In nucleotides, the sequence is TGTGCCAGCAGCTCTCAGGGGGCTGGCAATCAGCCCCAGCATTTT. It encodes CASSSQGAGNQPQHF.